Presented here are 17 T cell receptor beta chains from one specimen sequenced in a study of cytotoxic CD8 clonotypes in ibrutinib-treated CLL. Sequencing used immunoSEQ multiplex PCR; TCRdb keeps in-frame clones, though not all of them. The table lists 150,000 to 200,000 clones, around nine tenths of them singletons. The material was PBMCs, obtained at disease progression, from a patient treated with ibrutinib. These receptors originate from a human donor with chronic lymphocytic leukemia.

This chain connects TRBV5-1 to TRBJ1-1; D unclear. The germline gives CDR1 SGHRS, CDR2 YFSETQ. CDR3 length equals 15 residues. V was pared by 0 bases and J by 1 base, with 10 bases between. CDR3 DNA sequence: TGCGCCAGCAGCTTGGCTGAGGACTCGAACACTGAAGCTTTCTTT. Encoded protein: CASSLAEDSNTEAFF.

The rearrangement joins TRBV28 to TRBJ1-3, with unresolved D. The V and J ends lost 7 bases and 0 bases respectively, with 13 bases between them. There are 15 residues in the CDR3. Germline V lookup: CDR1 MDHEN, CDR2 SYDVKM. The CDR3 nucleotides read TGTGCCAGCATAGGTTTCTATACCTCTGGAAACACCATATATTTT. Its protein is CASIGFYTSGNTIYF.

This clone was found a few times. J is TRBJ2-3 and V is TRBV5-1; 7 nucleotides match TRBD2. The V segment lost 0 bases and the J segment 0 bases; nucleotides outside the gene matches: 16. From germline, CDR1 is SGHRS and CDR2 YFSETQ. The CDR3 extends over 20 amino acids. The chain's CDR3 is CASSLGYGAGDLSSTDTQYF. For the CDR3, the DNA is TGCGCCAGCAGCTTGGGGTACGGGGCGGGAGACCTCTCTAGCACAGATACGCAGTATTTT.

This clone was recorded once. The sample contains more than one DNA sequence encoding this CDR3. This rearrangement joins TRBV27 to TRBJ2-1; TRBD1 agrees at 8 bases. CDR3 length equals 15 residues. Per germline, CDR1 MNHEY and CDR2 SMNVEV (reference sequence). After removal of 5 bases from V and 4 bases from J, the junction contained 7 bases not matched to a gene. CDR3 amino acids: CASSVGQGHYNEQFF. CDR3 bases: TGTGCCAGCAGTGTAGGACAGGGACATTACAATGAGCAGTTCTTC.

V usage is TRBV7-3 and J usage is TRBJ2-2, with a tentative D call TRBD1 (6 bases). The V end lost 1 base, the J end lost 4 bases, and 13 bases lay between the germline ends. CDR3 size: 16 residues. Germline values: CDR1 SGHTA, CDR2 FQGTGA. The CDR3 nucleotides are TGTGCCAGCAGCTTAAACAGGGTTCAGGGCACCGGGGAGCTGTTTTTT. It encodes CASSLNRVQGTGELFF.

V and J are TRBV28 and TRBJ2-3; TRBD1 aligns across 7 bases. The CDR3 runs to 14 residues. J lost 10 bases, V lost 5 bases, and 12 bases had no gene match. CDR1 MDHEN and CDR2 SYDVKM come from the germline V gene. CDR3 protein: CASSLSTGNFAQYF. DNA for the CDR3: TGTGCCAGCAGTCTATCGACAGGGAACTTTGCGCAGTATTTT.

This chain connects TRBV27 to TRBJ1-2; D gene unclear. The CDR3 totals 13 residues. Trimming took off 0 bases at V and 7 bases at J, with 9 bases between the two ends. Germline assignment: CDR1 MNHEY and CDR2 SMNVEV (reference sequence). CDR3 loop: CASSLSRGSGYTF. As DNA, the CDR3 is TGTGCCAGCAGTTTATCACGGGGATCTGGCTACACCTTC.

The chain has TRBV4-3 and TRBJ1-1; 9 bases map to TRBD1. There are 14 residues in the CDR3. V shed 1 base, J shed 6 bases, and the junction held 3 bases outside the gene matches. Germline CDR1 is LGHNA and CDR2 is YSLEER. The CDR3 here is CASSQGQGDAEAFF. CDR3 sequence (DNA): TGCGCCAGCAGCCAAGGACAGGGGGACGCTGAAGCTTTCTTT.

This chain links TRBV30 with TRBJ2-7; 8 bases fit TRBD1. This CDR3 spans 16 amino acids. Per the germline V gene, CDR1 is GTSNPN and CDR2 is SVGIG (reference sequence). The trim removed 2 bases at V and 2 bases at J, leaving 11 bases unmatched. The CDR3 DNA reads TGTGCCTGGAGTCCGGGGCCAGGGGGCTACACCTACGAGCAGTACTTC. Its translation is CAWSPGPGGYTYEQYF.

The count of this clone is one. The gene calls are TRBV6-1 and TRBJ1-4; D might be TRBD1 (6 bases). This CDR3 contains 16 residues. Trimming shortened V by 3 bases and J by 3 bases, and 14 bases separated the two germline ends. Germline CDR1 MNHNS, CDR2 SASEGT. The CDR3 region is CASSDLTGRSNEKLFF. The DNA for the CDR3 is TGTGCCAGCAGTGATTTAACAGGGAGATCTAATGAAAAACTGTTTTTT.

V and J are TRBV6-5 and TRBJ2-2; D uncertain. This CDR3 has 15 residues. V was trimmed by 0 bases and J by 0 bases, leaving 5 bases between them. CDR1 is MNHEY, CDR2 SVGAGI, per germline. CDR3 residues: CASSYSRSNTGELFF. DNA for the CDR3: TGTGCCAGCAGTTACTCAAGATCGAACACCGGGGAGCTGTTTTTT.

The rearrangement uses TRBV19 and TRBJ1-5; TRBD1 aligns across 12 bases. The CDR3 is 13 amino acids. From germline, CDR1 is LNHDA and CDR2 SQIVND (reference sequence). After removal of 11 bases from V and 7 bases from J, the junction contained 6 bases not matched to a gene. This CDR3 reads CASGTGGRQPQHF. The CDR3 bases are TGTGCCTCCGGGACAGGGGGCAGGCAGCCCCAGCATTTT. The full variable domain, with the rest looked up from reference TRBV19 and TRBJ1-5, is DGGITQSPKYLFRKEGQNVTLSCEQNLNHDAMYWYRQDPGQGLRLIYYSQIVNDFQKGDIAEGYSVSREKKESFPLTVTSAQKNPTAFYLCASGTGGRQPQHFGDGTRLSIL.

This sequence joins TRBV20-1 and TRBJ2-1; D not resolved. The CDR3 extends over 11 amino acids. V was pared by 1 base and J by 10 bases, with 8 bases between. CDR1 and CDR2 from the germline V gene are DFQATT and SNEGSKA (reference sequence). The CDR3 coding sequence is TGCAGTGCTAGAGTACGTGGGGAGCAGTTCTTC. Protein: CSARVRGEQFF.

V usage is TRBV7-9 and J usage is TRBJ2-1; 10 bases map to TRBD2. V was pared by 6 bases and J by 6 bases, with 8 bases of the junction left unmatched. The CDR3 extends over 15 amino acids. CDR1 and CDR2 (germline): SEHNR, FQNEAQ (reference sequence). The DNA for the CDR3 is TGTGCCAGCAGTCTCCTAGCGGGAGTTGGCAATGAGCAGTTCTTC. This gives the protein CASSLLAGVGNEQFF.

This CDR3 reads CATTNPGNYNEQFF. CDR3 DNA: TGTGCCACCACTAACCCGGGTAACTACAATGAGCAGTTCTTC. The chain joins TRBV28 to TRBJ2-1; unclear D gene. The germline V and J ends were trimmed by 10 bases and 3 bases, with 16 bases remaining between them. The V gene's germline CDR1 is MDHEN and CDR2 SYDVKM. The length of the CDR3 is 14 residues. Full variable domain (rest looked up from reference TRBV28 and TRBJ2-1): DVKVTQSSRYLVKRTGEKVFLECVQDMDHENMFWYRQDPGLGLRLIYFSYDVKMKEKGDIPEGYSVSREKKERFSLILESASTNQTSMYLCATTNPGNYNEQFFGPGTRLTVL.

V gene TRBV14 combines with J gene TRBJ2-3; TRBD2 matches 8 bases. J lost 4 bases, V lost 0 bases, and 9 bases had no gene match. Germline V CDR1 and CDR2: SGHDN, FVKESK. This CDR3 contains 17 residues. The CDR3 DNA sequence: TGTGCCAGCAGCCAAGATCTCAAGCGGGAGATCCCAGATACGCAGTATTTT. Amino acid sequence: CASSQDLKREIPDTQYF.

On this clone itself: The DNA is omitted, as the CDR3 cannot be located on it reliably, and the CDR3 follows TCRdb's listing. The chain employs TRBV6-5 and TRBJ2-7. The CDR3 numbers 15 amino acids, ends counted. CDR1 and CDR2 (germline): MNHEY, SVGAGI. This CDR3 reads CASSYFGPRADEQYF.